One sample yielded the 15 T cell receptor beta chains listed below, sequenced in a study of naive and memory T cell subsets (dated by TCRdb to the late 2010s). These receptors have no identified antigens. Overall study results and their limits: A few larger clonotypes were present in naive repertoires, particularly the CD8 repertoires, and these clonotypes were possibly memory cells re-expressing CD45RA.

Library construction relied on UMI-ligation and nested PCR. The instrument was an Illumina MiSeq. To cover both TRBC1 and TRBC2, the beta constant-region primer consisted of an equimolar mix of two oligonucleotides. The ligated cDNA went through four rounds of PCR with nested alpha and beta constant-region primers together with the SP2 primer. TCRdb reprocessed the public reads (quality trimming at Q25 with fastp, clone calling with MiXCR) and kept in-frame beta chains. Rows matching on CDR3 protein sequence are summarized as one entry with the most common DNA and genes. A total of fewer than 150,000 distinct CDR3 sequences appear in this sample, about a fifth of them only once. Around 0.63% of the sample lies in the top ten. Source material: naive CD8+ T cells from blood. The sample's cell subset or site label, decoded: naive T cells, CD45RA high CD27+. The receptor set was obtained from a human donor in good health.

V gene TRBV24-1 combines with J gene TRBJ1-5; D not resolved. The V end lost 2 bases, the J end lost 0 bases, and 10 bases lay between the germline ends. The germline V gene has CDR1 KGHDR and CDR2 SFDVKD. This CDR3 is 16 amino acids long. The CDR3 is CATSDSQGYSNQPQHF. The CDR3 DNA follows: TGTGCCACCAGTGATTCCCAAGGGTATAGCAATCAGCCCCAGCATTTT.

The CDR3 sequence: CASTPTGGLGYTF. The DNA for the CDR3 is TGTGCCAGCACCCCGACAGGGGGCTTGGGCTACACCTTC. This chain joins TRBV28 and TRBJ1-2; TRBD1 agrees at 10 bases. Per the germline V gene, CDR1 is MDHEN and CDR2 is SYDVKM. Trimming took 7 bases from V and 8 from J; bases not matched to a gene: 7. CDR3 size: 13 residues.

The chain uses TRBV7-3 and TRBJ2-1; a possible D gene is TRBD1 (6 bases). The germline CDR1 and CDR2 sequences are SGHTA and FQGTGA. CDR3 size: 16 residues. The V and J ends lost 2 bases and 7 bases respectively, with 18 bases between them. CDR3 sequence (DNA): TGTGCCAGCAGCTTAGACGGGACAAATAGCTTTAATGAGCAGTTCTTC. Amino acid sequence: CASSLDGTNSFNEQFF.

The chain uses TRBV12-3 or TRBV12-4 and TRBJ2-1; TRBD2 matches 8 bases. The trim removed 1 base at V and 0 bases at J, leaving 8 bases unmatched. The CDR3 consists of 18 residues. DNA of the CDR3: TGTGCCAGCAGTTTAGACTGGACTAGCTCAAGCTCCTACAATGAGCAGTTCTTC. It codes for CASSLDWTSSSSYNEQFF.

This clonotype was observed a handful of times. The V and J genes are TRBV3-1 and TRBJ2-3; D might be TRBD1 or TRBD2, each matching 5 bases. This CDR3 has 15 amino acids. Trimming cost V 0 bases and J 2 bases, with 9 bases left between them. Germline lookup yields CDR1 LGHDT and CDR2 YNNKEL (reference sequence). In nucleotides, the CDR3 is TGTGCCAGCAGCCAAGACGGGGACGACACAGATACGCAGTATTTT. It translates to CASSQDGDDTDTQYF.

V usage is TRBV27 and J usage is TRBJ2-1; D unclear. The germline V and J ends were trimmed by 3 bases and 5 bases, with 2 bases remaining between them. This CDR3 spans 11 amino acids. From germline, CDR1 is MNHEY and CDR2 SMNVEV (reference sequence). The CDR3 region has the DNA TGTGCCAGCAGTTTTGACAATGAGCAGTTCTTC. Its protein is CASSFDNEQFF.

This chain links TRBV6-5 with TRBJ2-7; 7 bases match TRBD2. The CDR3 has 13 amino acids. Trimming took 3 bases from V and 4 from J; bases not matched to a gene: 3. Germline CDR1 MNHEY, CDR2 SVGAGI. The CDR3 sequence is CASSYPGGYEQYF. Written as DNA, the CDR3 is TGTGCCAGCAGTTATCCCGGGGGGTACGAGCAGTACTTC.

The gene calls are TRBV6-5 and TRBJ2-2; D unresolved. Germline V CDR1 and CDR2: MNHEY, SVGAGI. Trimming shortened V by 6 bases and J by 7 bases, and 3 bases separated the two germline ends. The CDR3 sequence is 10 residues long. CDR3 nucleotides: TGTGCCAGCAGGGGCGGGGAGCTGTTTTTT. This sequence encodes CASRGGELFF.

This chain joins TRBV6-2 or TRBV6-3 and TRBJ2-1; D could derive from TRBD1 or TRBD2 (5 bases each). CDR3 length: 13 residues. The germline CDR1 and CDR2 sequences are MNHEY and SVGEGT. V lost 7 bases and J 10 bases, leaving 17 bases between the germline ends. The DNA of the CDR3 is TGTGCCAGCACCGCGAGAGGGACGGTCGAGCAGTTCTTC. Translated: CASTARGTVEQFF.

This clonotype has more than one count but fewer than ten. The rearrangement links TRBV27 to TRBJ1-1; D possibly corresponds to TRBD1 (5 bases). Germline CDR1 MNHEY, CDR2 SMNVEV (reference sequence). The CDR3 is made up of 15 amino acids. Trimming took off 0 bases at V and 4 bases at J, with 12 bases between the two ends. CDR3 in DNA: TGTGCCAGCAGTTTATCCACCCGGGGGGGCACTGAAGCTTTCTTT. Protein product: CASSLSTRGGTEAFF.

This clonotype was seen only a few times. J is TRBJ2-1 and V is TRBV5-4; 7 bases are a match to TRBD2. Germline V CDR1 and CDR2: SGHNT, YYREEE (reference sequence). The CDR3 loop spans 15 amino acids. V trimming: 4 bases; J trimming: 2 bases; junction bases outside the gene matches: 6. The CDR3 DNA follows: TGTGCCAGCAGCCACCGGGACTATACCTACAATGAGCAGTTCTTC. Encoded protein: CASSHRDYTYNEQFF.

About this clonotype itself: A read error is likely, as this CDR3 ends without the conserved phenylalanine or tryptophan. The rearrangement joins TRBV12-3 or TRBV12-4 to TRBJ1-1; no clear D. The CDR3 is made up of 13 amino acids. V was clipped by 2 bases and J by 3 bases, with 7 bases between them. CDR3 in amino acids: CASSLIQYTEAFL. The CDR3 bases are TGTGCCAGCAGTTTAATACAGTACACTGAAGCTTTCCTT.

This clonotype was recorded a few times. V and J are TRBV6-5 and TRBJ2-3; D tentatively reads TRBD1 or TRBD2 (5 bases each). Germline CDR1 reads MNHEY; CDR2 reads SVGAGI. This CDR3 has 18 amino acids. Trimming removed 5 bases at V and 4 bases at J, with 25 bases between. The CDR3 DNA reads TGTGCCAGCAGTAACCCAGGGTGGAGCCTTCGGGGCTCAGATACGCAGTATTTT. Protein product: CASSNPGWSLRGSDTQYF.

This clonotype was counted only a few times. The chain couples TRBV20-1 to TRBJ2-1; D gene unclear. V lost 0 bases to trimming and J lost 2 bases, with 5 bases between them. CDR1 is DFQATT, CDR2 SNEGSKA, per germline (reference sequence). This CDR3 region has 13 residues. Here the CDR3 DNA reads TGCAGTGCTAGAGAAGTTCCCTACAATGAGCAGTTCTTC. Amino acids: CSAREVPYNEQFF.

J is TRBJ2-3 and V is TRBV2; D remains ambiguous. CDR1 and CDR2 from the germline V gene are SNHLY and FYNNEI. Trimming removed 10 bases at V and 4 bases at J, with 12 bases between. This CDR3 has 12 residues. The CDR3 here is CAKEYYADTQYF. The CDR3 DNA follows: TGTGCCAAGGAATACTACGCAGATACGCAGTATTTT.